Sequencing of this T cell receptor (beta chain) was carried out in a study of T cell responses to AZD1222 COVID-19 vaccine. Only one count was recorded for this clone. Its antigen is not identified. TCRdb's copy holds only in-frame clones and misses some; the assay was immunoSEQ multiplex PCR. This table holds 190,000 or so clones, 93% found once. Study-level results: Epitopes outside B.1.351 and B.1.1.7 mutated regions reportedly drew nearly half of spike TCRs. There were vaccine-associated CD4 TCRs across spike, dominant at 160-218 and 743-854.

This material consisted of peripheral blood, taken 28 days after the second AZD1222 dose. This TCR came from an adult who received the AZD1222 COVID-19 vaccine.

This CDR3 is CASSAQTGGSPLHF. In DNA, the CDR3 is TGTGCCAGCAGCGCTCAAACAGGGGGATCACCCCTCCACTTT. This sequence joins TRBV11-2 and TRBJ1-6, with 8 bases fitting TRBD1. V lost 5 bases to trimming and J lost 10 bases; unmatched junction nucleotides: 7. Germline V gene sequence: CDR1 SGHAT, CDR2 FQNNGV. This CDR3 is built from 14 residues. The full variable domain, its missing parts supplied by reference TRBV11-2 and TRBJ1-6, is EAGVAQSPRYKIIEKRQSVAFWCNPISGHATLYWYQQILGQGPKLLIQFQNNGVVDDSQLPKDRFSAERLKGVDSTLKIQPAKLEDSAVYLCASSAQTGGSPLHFGNGTRLTVT.